The TCR beta chain under discussion was sequenced for a study of regulatory T cells in long-lasting Graves disease. Findings of the study overall: Lower TCR diversity was seen in persistent Graves' patients than in newly diagnosed ones. Whereas new patients shared 966 public clonotypes, persistent patients shared more, at about 3,000.

This CDR3 has 13 residues. In germline, CDR1 is DFQATT, CDR2 SNEGSKA (reference sequence). V lost 5 bases and J 0 bases, leaving 11 bases between the germline ends. Time point described: newly diagnosed GD, antithyroid drugs for less than 3 months. The authors made the TCR library using RNA they extracted from PBMCs. Sequencing libraries for TCR beta were prepared with iRepertoire HTBI primers and Arm-PCR of CDR3 regions. A single record per CDR3 protein comes from TCRdb applying MiXCR to the multiplex PCR reads. The data show roughly 420,000 distinct CDR3 sequences, with 14% seen just once and 17% held by the top ten. At least ten counts were recorded for this clonotype. Its specificity is not known. Separately, the same data were catalogued under a study of T cells in Graves' hyperthyroidism and ophthalmopathy. From that study: Exclusion of a patient resulted from uncontrolled infection, other autoimmune disease, pregnancy or lactation.

The gene calls are TRBV20-1 and TRBJ2-7; no clear D. The receptor was isolated from a woman in her fifties or sixties with Graves disease. The specimen was peripheral blood mononuclear cells (PBMCs), collected at new diagnosis, from a patient treated with antithyroid drugs. For the CDR3, the DNA is TGCAGTGCTTGGGGTAGTAGCTCCTACGAGCAGTACTTC. Translating gives CSAWGSSSYEQYF.